These 17 T cell receptor beta chains were all obtained from the same sample, sequenced in a study of CD8+ T cells in alopecia areata (dated by TCRdb to 2017 to 2018). Pooled mouse cutaneous lymph node cells were stained for CD4, CD8alpha, NKG2D, NKG2ACE and other markers, then sorted on a BD Influx. Library prep was done by the immunoSEQ multiplex PCR assay. For TCR sequencing, RNA was extracted from every sample and reverse transcribed into cDNA to serve as template. As stored in TCRdb, this immuneACCESS dataset retains in-frame rearrangements with V and J assigned. A fraction of the clones does not appear; measured against another copy, unresolved V genes explain less than half of the discrepancy, and the remainder lacks a known reason. This sample was tabulated with roughly 260,000 clones, among which there are no singletons. About 1.1% of the sample belongs to the ten largest clones. The sample was CD4+ T cells sorted from a lymph node. The origin of the receptors is a C3H/HeJ mouse with alopecia areata. This mouse strain bears the MHC haplotype H2-k.

Remarks on this clone: Gene names are the mouse ones. The DNA ends 4 residues before the CDR3 does, and the rest of the CDR3 is filled in from the germline J gene. The chain employs TRBV5 and TRBJ2-7, with a possible D match to TRBD2 (5 bases). V lost 0 bases to trimming and J lost 0 bases, with 12 bases between them. CDR3 length equals 16 residues. Germline CDR1 reads LGHNA; CDR2 reads YNLKQL (reference sequence). The CDR3 here is CASSQDLGVSSYEQYF. Partial CDR3 DNA: TGTGCCAGCAGCCAAGATCTTGGGGTTAGCTCCTAT.

This clone has just a few counts. Germline and genes here are mouse. The read terminates 4 residues before the CDR3 end, so the remaining end is supplied by the germline J gene. V gene TRBV31 combines with J gene TRBJ2-1; 8 bases are shared with TRBD2. The CDR3 extends over 15 amino acids. Trimming cost V 0 bases and J 2 bases; bases outside gene matches: 3. The germline gives CDR1 GKSSPN, CDR2 SITVG. Partial CDR3 DNA: TGTGCCTGGAGTCTGGGGGGGGCCTACTATGCT. Translation gives CAWSLGGAYYA. The CDR3 in its entirety is CAWSLGGAYYAEQFF.

As for this clone: Mouse germline and gene names are used. The same CDR3 arises from other DNA sequences in this sample as well. The CDR3 spells CAWSLGQGYTEVFF. CDR3 bases read: TGTGCCTGGAGTCTCGGACAGGGTTACACA. V gene TRBV31 combines with J gene TRBJ1-1; 8 positions agree with TRBD1. The read ends 4 residues before the CDR3 terminus; that terminus is restored from the germline J gene. This CDR3 is 14 amino acids long. V was clipped by 0 bases and J by 3 bases; unmatched bases: 3. CDR1 is GKSSPN, CDR2 SITVG, per germline.

This clone has a handful of counts. Mouse names are used for the genes. The sequence runs out 4 residues before the end of the CDR3; the remainder is reconstructed from the germline J gene. The chain joins TRBV13-1 to TRBJ2-5; 11 nucleotides match TRBD2. This CDR3 contains 15 residues. With V trimmed by 4 bases and J by 2 bases, 3 bases remained unmatched. The germline V gene has CDR1 NSHNY and CDR2 SYGAGN. CDR3 amino acids: CASSLGTGGQDTQYF. Partial CDR3 DNA: TGTGCCAGCAGTCTTGGGACTGGGGGCCAAGAC.

On this clone: Germline and genes: mouse. The read terminates 4 residues before the CDR3 end, so the remaining end is supplied by the germline J gene. Other nucleotide sequences from this sample produce the same CDR3. This sequence joins TRBV19 and TRBJ2-3; 9 bases line up with TRBD2. This CDR3 has 16 amino acids. In germline, CDR1 is FNHDT, CDR2 SITEND (reference sequence). The ends lost 2 bases at V and 0 bases at J; junction bases unmatched: 4. The CDR3 sequence is CASSILGGSSAETLYF. The sequenced part of the CDR3 DNA is TGTGCCAGCAGTATTCTGGGGGGGTCTAGTGCAGAA. Using reference TRBV19 and TRBJ2-3 for the parts outside the CDR3, the full variable domain is GGIITQTPKFLIGQEGQKLTLKCQQNFNHDTMYWYRQDSGKGLRLIYYSITENDLQKGDLSEGYDASREKKSSFSLTVTSAQKNEMAVFLCASSILGGSSAETLYFGSGTRLTVL.

This clone was observed a few times. The gene names given are mouse names. The CDR3 sequence is CASSELWGNTGQLYF. CDR3 DNA, as far as it was read: TGTGCCAGCAGTGAGCTCTGGGGGAACACCGGG. The V and J genes are TRBV13-1 and TRBJ2-2; 7 nucleotides line up with TRBD2. The read ends 4 residues before the CDR3 terminus; that terminus is restored from the germline J gene. This CDR3 has 15 residues. Germline V gene sequence: CDR1 NSHNY, CDR2 SYGAGN. The V segment lost 2 bases and the J segment 2 bases; nucleotides outside the gene matches: 3.

This clone was seen a handful of times. Each gene name is a mouse one. The CDR3 end lies 4 residues beyond the end of the read and is filled in from the germline J gene. The chain uses TRBV13-1 and TRBJ1-1; no definite D call. V lost 1 base and J lost 1, with 5 bases in between. Looked up from germline, CDR1 is NSHNY and CDR2 is SYGAGN. The length of the CDR3 is 13 residues. This CDR3 is CASSDFRNTEVFF. The covered CDR3 bases are TGTGCCAGCAGTGATTTCAGAAACACA.

About this clone: Mouse gene names and germline throughout. Coverage ceases 4 residues before the CDR3 finishes, and the germline J gene fills in the end. The same CDR3 also results from other DNA sequences found in this sample. This chain uses TRBV13-1 with TRBJ2-3; TRBD2 is a possible D gene (7 bases). The CDR3 has 16 amino acids. Trimming shortened V by 0 bases and J by 0 bases, and 11 bases separated the two germline ends. Germline V gene data show CDR1 as NSHNY and CDR2 as SYGAGN. CDR3 region: CASSDEGGASAETLYF. The part of the CDR3 DNA that was read is TGTGCCAGCAGTGATGAGGGGGGCGCGAGTGCAGAA.

Remarks on this clone: All gene names here are mouse names. The CDR3: CASSFQGARVTEVFF. The CDR3 bases that were read are TGTGCCAGCAGTTTCCAGGGGGCGCGGGTCACA. V is TRBV14 and J is TRBJ1-1, with 8 bases identical to TRBD1. The sequence runs out 4 residues before the end of the CDR3; the remainder is reconstructed from the germline J gene. CDR1 and CDR2 (germline): SGHDT, FRDEAV. V lost 1 base to trimming and J lost 4 bases; unmatched junction nucleotides: 6. The CDR3 is 15 amino acids. The complete variable domain, with remaining parts taken from reference TRBV14 and TRBJ1-1, reads EAGVTQSPRYAVLQEGQAVSFWCDPISGHDTLYWYQQPRDQGPQLLVYFRDEAVIDNSQLPSDRFSAVRPKGTNSTLKIQSAKQGDTATYLCASSFQGARVTEVFFGKGTRLTVV.

In its sample, this clone was seen a few times. The gene symbols are mouse symbols. The missing CDR3 end, 4 residues past where the read stops, is filled in from the germline J gene. The gene calls are TRBV1 and TRBJ2-7, with TRBD2 matching over 10 bases. This CDR3 comprises 14 residues. Per the germline V gene, CDR1 is NSQYPW and CDR2 is LRSPGD (reference sequence). CDR3 DNA, as far as it was read: TGCACCTGCAGTGATGGGACTGGGGAGTAT. As protein: CTCSDGTGEY. The entire CDR3 reads CTCSDGTGEYEQYF.

This clone has more than one count but fewer than ten. Mouse gene names apply. Sequencing ends 4 residues short of the CDR3 end; the germline J gene provides the rest. Other DNA sequences in this sample translate to the same CDR3. V and J are TRBV19 and TRBJ1-2; weak D call: TRBD1 (5 bases). This CDR3 spans 14 amino acids. With 0 bases removed from V and 4 bases from J, the gap between germline ends came to 10 bases. Germline V gene sequence: CDR1 FNHDT, CDR2 SITEND (reference sequence). The CDR3 DNA, read in part, is TGTGCCAGCAGTATAGGGCAGGGAGGCTCC. Amino acids: CASSIGQGGS. The CDR3 in full is CASSIGQGGSDYTF. The variable domain in full, completed from reference TRBV19 and TRBJ1-2, reads GGIITQTPKFLIGQEGQKLTLKCQQNFNHDTMYWYRQDSGKGLRLIYYSITENDLQKGDLSEGYDASREKKSSFSLTVTSAQKNEMAVFLCASSIGQGGSDYTFGSGTRLLVI.

For this clone: Gene names are the mouse ones. The read ends 4 residues shy of where the CDR3 ends; the end is completed using the germline J gene. The chain recombines TRBV5 with TRBJ2-7; tentatively, D is TRBD1 (6 bases). The ends were cut back, 0 bases at V and 0 bases at J, with 12 bases in the middle. Germline assignment: CDR1 LGHNA and CDR2 YNLKQL (reference sequence). The CDR3 contains 16 residues. CDR3 DNA, as far as it was read: TGTGCCAGCAGCCAAGATAGGCAGGGGAGCTCCTAT. Protein sequence: CASSQDRQGSSY. The entire CDR3 sequence reads CASSQDRQGSSYEQYF.

This clone was found a few times. Gene names are the mouse ones. The CDR3 end is not reached by the read, which stops 4 residues before it; the germline J gene fills it in. Other DNA sequences in this specimen translate into the identical CDR3. The genes are TRBV5 and TRBJ1-2; the match to TRBD1 covers 7 bases. The germline V gene encodes CDR1 LGHNA and CDR2 YNLKQL (reference sequence). This CDR3 has 14 residues. V lost 4 bases to trimming and J lost 3 bases; unmatched junction nucleotides: 5. The sequenced part of the CDR3 DNA is TGTGCCAGCAGCCCCGACAGGGATGACTCC. It yields the protein CASSPDRDDS. The full CDR3 protein is CASSPDRDDSDYTF.

Note on this clone: Gene names are mouse gene names. The read ends 3 residues before the CDR3 terminus; that terminus is restored from the germline J gene. The same CDR3 arises from other DNA sequences in this sample as well. The chain employs TRBV19 and TRBJ1-6; D remains unclear. TRBJ1-6 counts as an open reading frame of uncertain function. The V end lost 2 bases, the J end lost 4 bases, and 7 bases lay between the germline ends. The CDR3 has 14 amino acids. The germline gives CDR1 FNHDT, CDR2 SITEND (reference sequence). The sequenced CDR3 bases are TGTGCCAGCAGTATCACAGAATATAATTCGCCC. Translating gives CASSITEYNSP. The full CDR3 protein is CASSITEYNSPLYF.

Concerning this clone itself: These gene names are mouse names. Read coverage stops 4 residues before the CDR3 terminus; the germline J gene supplies the remainder. This chain connects TRBV13-3 to TRBJ2-4, with D possibly matching TRBD1 (6 bases). This CDR3 region has 14 residues. Trimming cost V 3 bases and J 0 bases, with 8 bases left between them. From germline, CDR1 is NNHDY and CDR2 SYVADS. The covered CDR3 bases are TGTGCCAGCAGTGGGACAGTTAGTCAAAAC. Translation gives CASSGTVSQN. The whole CDR3 sequence reads CASSGTVSQNTLYF. The full variable domain, with the rest looked up from reference TRBV13-3 and TRBJ2-4, is EAAVTQSPRSKVAVTGGKVTLSCHQTNNHDYMYWYRQDTGHGLRLIHYSYVADSTEKGDIPDGYKASRPSQENFSLILELASLSQTAVYFCASSGTVSQNTLYFGAGTRLSVL.

In this sample, this clone turned up a few times. Mouse gene names apply. The read ends 4 residues early relative to the CDR3; the germline J gene fills the gap. This rearrangement joins TRBV13-3 to TRBJ2-2; D possibly corresponds to TRBD1 (5 bases). The V end was cut by 0 bases, the J end by 5 bases, with 11 bases between. This CDR3 is 15 amino acids long. Germline CDR1 reads NNHDY; CDR2 reads SYVADS. Partial CDR3 DNA: TGTGCCAGCAGTGATGTCAGGGCCCCTACCGGG. Residues: CASSDVRAPTG. The full-length CDR3 reads as CASSDVRAPTGQLYF.

About this clone: Gene names and germline refer to mouse. The DNA ends 4 residues before the CDR3 does, and the rest of the CDR3 is filled in from the germline J gene. The chain employs TRBV19 and TRBJ2-7, with 10 bases matching TRBD2. The CDR3 is made up of 14 amino acids. Germline CDR1 is FNHDT and CDR2 is SITEND (reference sequence). Trimming at V came to 6 bases and at J to 3 bases, leaving 6 bases not matched to a gene. The sequenced CDR3 bases are TGTGCCAGCACCCTCGGGACTGGGGACTAT. This translates into CASTLGTGDY. The complete CDR3 protein is CASTLGTGDYEQYF.